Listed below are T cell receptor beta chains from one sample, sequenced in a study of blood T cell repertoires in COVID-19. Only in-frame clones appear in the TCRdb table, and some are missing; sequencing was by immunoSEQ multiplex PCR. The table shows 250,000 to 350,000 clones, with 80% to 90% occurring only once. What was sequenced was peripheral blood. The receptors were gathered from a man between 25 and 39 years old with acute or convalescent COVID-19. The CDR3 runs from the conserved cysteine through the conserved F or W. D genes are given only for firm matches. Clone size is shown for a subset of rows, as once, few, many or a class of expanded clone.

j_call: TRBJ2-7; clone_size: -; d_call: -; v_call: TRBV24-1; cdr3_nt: TGTGCCACCAGTGATGGGCGGGCCACCTCGGAAGAGCAGTACTTC; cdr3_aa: CATSDGRATSEEQYF
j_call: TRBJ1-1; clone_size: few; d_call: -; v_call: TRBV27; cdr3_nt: TGTGCCAGGGGAGGAGACACTGAAGCTTTCTTT; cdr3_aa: CARGGDTEAFF
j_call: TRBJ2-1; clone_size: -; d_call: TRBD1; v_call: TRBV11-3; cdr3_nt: TGTGCCAGCAGCACCAGGACAGGGGTCAACAATGAGCAGTTCTTC; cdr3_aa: CASSTRTGVNNEQFF
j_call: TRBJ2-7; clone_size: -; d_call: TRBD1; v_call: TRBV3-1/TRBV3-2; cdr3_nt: TGTGCCAGCAGCAACGACAGGGACGTTTCCGAGCAGTACTTC; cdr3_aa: CASSNDRDVSEQYF
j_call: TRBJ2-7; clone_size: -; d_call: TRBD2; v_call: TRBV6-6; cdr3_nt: TGTGCCAGCAGTTACTCGTGGACTAGCGGGACATACGAGCAGTACTTC; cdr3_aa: CASSYSWTSGTYEQYF
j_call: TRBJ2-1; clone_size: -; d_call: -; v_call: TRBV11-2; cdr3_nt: TGTGCCAGCAGCTTAGAAGGCCAGGCACGGGGTCTAGAGCAGTTCTTC; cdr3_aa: CASSLEGQARGLEQFF
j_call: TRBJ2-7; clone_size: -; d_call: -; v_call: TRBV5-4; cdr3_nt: TGTGCCAGCAGCTTGGCAGGGGAGTACGAGCAGTACTTC; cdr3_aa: CASSLAGEYEQYF
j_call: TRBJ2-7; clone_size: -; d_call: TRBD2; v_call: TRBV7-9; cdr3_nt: TGTGCCAGCAGCCAGGGACTAGCAGTTCCCTACGAGCAGTACTTC; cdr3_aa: CASSQGLAVPYEQYF
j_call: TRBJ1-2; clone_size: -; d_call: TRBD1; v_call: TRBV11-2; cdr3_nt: TGTGCCAGCAGCCCAACGGGACAGGGGGCTCTTGGCTACACCTTC; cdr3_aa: CASSPTGQGALGYTF
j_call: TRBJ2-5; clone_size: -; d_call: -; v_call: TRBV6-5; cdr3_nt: TGTGCCAGCAGTTACCAACCTAGCGCCCAAGAGACCCAGTACTTC; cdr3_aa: CASSYQPSAQETQYF
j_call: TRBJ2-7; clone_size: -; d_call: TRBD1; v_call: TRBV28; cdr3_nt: TGTGCCAGCACTAAGGGGACAGACTACGAGCAGTACTTC; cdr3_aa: CASTKGTDYEQYF
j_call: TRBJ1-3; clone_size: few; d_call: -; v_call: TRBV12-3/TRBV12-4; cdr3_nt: TGTGCCAGCAGTTTGGGGAAAATACAGGATTCGTATTTT; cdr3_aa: CASSLGKIQDSYF
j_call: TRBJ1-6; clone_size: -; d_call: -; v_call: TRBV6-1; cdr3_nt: TGTGCCAGCAGTGAAGCCAGACGGAGAAATTCACCCCTCCACTTT; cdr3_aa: CASSEARRRNSPLHF
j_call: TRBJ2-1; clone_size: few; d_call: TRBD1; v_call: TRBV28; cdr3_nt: TGTGCCAGCAGTTCTGCAGGGGGCCGCCCCATCAAGGAGCAGTTCTTC; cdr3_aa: CASSSAGGRPIKEQFF
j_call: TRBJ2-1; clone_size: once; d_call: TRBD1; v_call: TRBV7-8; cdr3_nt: TGTGCCAGCGGCCAACAGGGACAGCCTTACAATGAGCAGTTCTTC; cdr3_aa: CASGQQGQPYNEQFF
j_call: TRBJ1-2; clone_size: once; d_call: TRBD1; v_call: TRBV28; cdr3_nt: TGTGCCAGCACCCAGACAGGGGCTTATGGCTACACCTTC; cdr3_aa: CASTQTGAYGYTF
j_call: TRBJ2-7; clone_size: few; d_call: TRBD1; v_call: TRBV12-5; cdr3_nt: TGTGCTAGTGGCCGGGACAGGGACGAGCAGTACTTC; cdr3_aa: CASGRDRDEQYF
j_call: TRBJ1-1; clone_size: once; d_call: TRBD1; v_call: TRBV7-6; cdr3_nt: TGTGCCAGCAGCTTGGGATACAGGGGGAGCACTGAAGCTTTCTTT; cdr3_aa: CASSLGYRGSTEAFF
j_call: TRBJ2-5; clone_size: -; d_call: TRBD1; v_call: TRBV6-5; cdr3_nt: TGTGCCAGCAGTTATTCGAATACAGGGGGAGAGACCCAGTACTTC; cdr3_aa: CASSYSNTGGETQYF
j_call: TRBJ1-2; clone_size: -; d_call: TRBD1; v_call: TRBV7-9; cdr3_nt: TGTGCCAGCGGACTTCCAGGGGGCGGCTACACCTTC; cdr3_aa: CASGLPGGGYTF
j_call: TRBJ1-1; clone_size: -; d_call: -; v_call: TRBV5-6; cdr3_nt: TGTGCCAGCAGCTTCGGAGGACTGCAGAACACTGAAGCTTTCTTT; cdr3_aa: CASSFGGLQNTEAFF
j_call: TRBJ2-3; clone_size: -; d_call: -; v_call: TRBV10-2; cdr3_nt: TGCGCCAGCAGTGAGCTATCTTGGTGGTATTTT; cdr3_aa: CASSELSWWYF
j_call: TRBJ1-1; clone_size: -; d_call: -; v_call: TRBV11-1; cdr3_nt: TGTGCCAGCAGCGTTAGCCCCGGGGGGGTTGGCACTGAAGCTTTCTTT; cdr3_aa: CASSVSPGGVGTEAFF
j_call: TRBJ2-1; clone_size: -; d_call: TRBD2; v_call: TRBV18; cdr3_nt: TGTGCCAGCTCGATTAACTCGGGACTAGCTTCCAATGAGCAGTTCTTC; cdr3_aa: CASSINSGLASNEQFF
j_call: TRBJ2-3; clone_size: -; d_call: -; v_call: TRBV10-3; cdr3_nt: TGTGCCATCAGTCAGCAACTAGCAGGGGATACGCAGTATTTT; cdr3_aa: CAISQQLAGDTQYF
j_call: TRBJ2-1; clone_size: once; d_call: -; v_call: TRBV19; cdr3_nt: TGTGCCAGTAGTATACGTGGGCTTCAGTTCTTC; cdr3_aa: CASSIRGLQFF
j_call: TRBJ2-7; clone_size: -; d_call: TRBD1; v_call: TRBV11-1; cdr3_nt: TGTGCCAGCAGTGGACAGGGGGCCGACGAGCAGTACTTC; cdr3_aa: CASSGQGADEQYF
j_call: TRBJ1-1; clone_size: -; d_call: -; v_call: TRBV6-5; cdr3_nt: TGTGCCAGCAGTTACTCCCGGGAAACGGAGGCTTTCTTT; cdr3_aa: CASSYSRETEAFF
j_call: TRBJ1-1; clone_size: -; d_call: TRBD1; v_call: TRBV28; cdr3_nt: TGTGCCAGCAGAACGGGACAGCTTGAAGCTTTCTTT; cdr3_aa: CASRTGQLEAFF
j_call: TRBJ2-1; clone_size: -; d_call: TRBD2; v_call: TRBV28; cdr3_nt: TGTGCCAGCAGCTTAGCGGGTGAGCAGTTCTTC; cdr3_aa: CASSLAGEQFF
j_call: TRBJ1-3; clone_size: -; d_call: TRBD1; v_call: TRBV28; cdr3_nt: TGTGCCGCCAGGGGGTTTATATCGGGAAACACCATATATTTT; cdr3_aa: CAARGFISGNTIYF
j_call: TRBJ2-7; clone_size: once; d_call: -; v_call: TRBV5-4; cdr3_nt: TGTGCCAGCAGCTTACGCGGAGGTACACTACGAAAGCAGTACTTC; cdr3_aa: CASSLRGGTLRKQYF
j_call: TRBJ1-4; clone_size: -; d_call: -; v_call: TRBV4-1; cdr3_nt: TGCGCCAGCAGCCAAGGGAGCTCAGAGGTGTTTTTT; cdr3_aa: CASSQGSSEVFF